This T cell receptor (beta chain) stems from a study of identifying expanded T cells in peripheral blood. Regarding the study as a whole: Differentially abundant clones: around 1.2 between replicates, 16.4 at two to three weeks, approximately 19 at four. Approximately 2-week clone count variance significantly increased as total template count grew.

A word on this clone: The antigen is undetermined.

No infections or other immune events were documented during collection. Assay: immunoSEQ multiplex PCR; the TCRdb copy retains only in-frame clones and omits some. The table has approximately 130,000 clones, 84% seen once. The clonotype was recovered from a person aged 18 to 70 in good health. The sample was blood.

CDR3 DNA: TGTGCCAGCAGCGCCGGGACTAGCGTTAACAATGAGCAGTTCTTC. Translation gives CASSAGTSVNNEQFF. The chain employs TRBV9 and TRBJ2-1, with 10 bases matching TRBD2. Trimming took 3 bases from V and 5 from J; bases not matched to a gene: 5. This CDR3 contains 15 residues. Germline V gives CDR1 SGDLS, CDR2 YYNGEE.